This entry lists 30 T cell receptor beta chains sequenced from one sample in a study of radiation and T cells in renal cell carcinoma (TCRdb year 2020). The protocol used for the library was the immunoSEQ multiplex PCR assay. TCRdb limited this immuneACCESS table to in-frame rearrangements with V and J called. A share of clones is missing; checked studies link under half to unresolved V genes, and the rest is unexplained. The sample table records some 8,800 clones; over 60% of these occur just once. Together, the top ten hold 20% of the sample. Interpreted using the paper, the time point label stands for: tumor resected at nephrectomy. This specimen's treatment or condition label, interpreted: treatment-naive control, cytoreductive nephrectomy. This material consisted of tumor tissue, taken from a patient whose treatment was nephrectomy without radiotherapy. Receptors originate from a man in his 60s with renal cell carcinoma.

The rearrangement links TRBV6-5 to TRBJ2-1; D is perhaps TRBD2 (6 bases). Germline values: CDR1 MNHEY, CDR2 SVGAGI. The CDR3 is 15 residues long. V was pared by 6 bases and J by 1 base, with 13 bases between. The CDR3: CASSPLLASYNEQFF. For the CDR3, the DNA is TGTGCCAGCAGCCCTCTACTAGCATCCTACAATGAGCAGTTCTTC.

This clone has only one observation. J is TRBJ1-2 and V is TRBV4-3; D is undetermined. CDR3 length: 16 amino acids. Germline lookup yields CDR1 LGHNA and CDR2 YSLEER. Between the trimmed V and J ends, which lost 2 bases and 0 bases, there was a span of 13 bases. The CDR3 DNA reads TGCGCCAGCAGCCAATCTTGGACCCAAACTAACTATGGCTACACCTTC. This gives the protein CASSQSWTQTNYGYTF.

The gene calls are TRBV4-1 and TRBJ1-3; D not certain. The germline V gene has CDR1 MGHRA and CDR2 YSYEKL. This CDR3 is 14 amino acids long. V was trimmed by 8 bases and J by 0 bases, leaving 11 bases between them. The CDR3 region is CASGGANSGNTIYF. The CDR3 DNA reads as TGCGCCAGCGGCGGAGCGAACTCTGGAAACACCATATATTTT.

CDR3 coding DNA: TGTGCCAGCTCACCAGGGCGGGGGGATACGCAGTATTTT. Its translation: CASSPGRGDTQYF. The V gene is TRBV18, the J gene TRBJ2-3, with TRBD2 identical over 7 bases. Germline CDR1 and CDR2: KGHSH and LQKENI. The CDR3 is made up of 13 amino acids. V lost 2 bases and J lost 6; bases outside the gene matches: 2.

This clone was counted once. The rearrangement joins TRBV5-5 to TRBJ2-3; D is unclear. Trimming removed 4 bases at V and 4 bases at J, with 19 bases between. The CDR3 runs 16 residues. Looked up from germline, CDR1 is SGHKS and CDR2 is YYEKEE (reference sequence). CDR3 loop: CASSPPQLGKPDTQYF. The CDR3, as DNA: TGTGCCAGCAGCCCACCCCAGCTGGGGAAACCAGATACGCAGTATTTT.

This clone was recorded once. The chain joins TRBV6-5 to TRBJ2-7; D is possibly TRBD1 or TRBD2 (5 bases each). CDR3 length: 14 amino acids. The V end lost 2 bases, the J end lost 2 bases, and 10 bases lay between the germline ends. CDR1 and CDR2 (germline): MNHEY, SVGAGI. CDR3 sequence reads: CASSYPGTTYEQYF. The CDR3 region has the DNA TGTGCCAGCAGTTACCCTGGGACCACCTACGAGCAGTACTTC.

The rearrangement links TRBV6-1 to TRBJ2-7; the match to TRBD2 covers 10 bases. With V trimmed by 5 bases and J by 6 bases, 10 bases remained unmatched. CDR1 and CDR2 from the germline V gene are MNHNS and SASEGT. There are 15 residues in the CDR3. The CDR3 spells CASSSRTSGSLEQYF. CDR3 sequence (DNA): TGTGCCAGCAGTTCGCGGACTAGCGGAAGTCTCGAGCAGTACTTC.

The chain employs TRBV7-2 and TRBJ1-4; no clear D gene. Germline V gene lookup returns CDR1 SGHTA and CDR2 FQGNSA. V was cut by 3 bases and J by 5 bases, with 1 base left in between. The CDR3 has 11 residues. This CDR3 is CASSLNEKLFF. CDR3 nucleotides: TGTGCCAGCAGCTTGAATGAAAAACTGTTTTTT. The entire variable domain, with the rest obtained from reference TRBV7-2 and TRBJ1-4, is as follows: GAGVSQSPSNKVTEKGKDVELRCDPISGHTALYWYRQSLGQGLEFLIYFQGNSAPDKSGLPSDRFSAERTGGSVSTLTIQRTQQEDSAVYLCASSLNEKLFFGSGTQLSVL.

With respect to this clone: Other DNA sequences of this sample code for an identical CDR3. The J gene is TRBJ2-7, the V gene TRBV7-6, with no clear D. This CDR3 has 13 amino acids. Germline CDR1 reads SGHVS; CDR2 reads FNYEAQ. V lost 4 bases to trimming and J lost 3 bases, with 10 bases between them. The CDR3, as DNA: TGTGCCAGCAGCTCCGGACCAAACTACGAGCAGTACTTC. Translated: CASSSGPNYEQYF. The entire variable domain, with the rest obtained from reference TRBV7-6 and TRBJ2-7, is as follows: GAGVSQSPRYKVTKRGQDVALRCDPISGHVSLYWYRQALGQGPEFLTYFNYEAQQDKSGLPNDRFSAERPEGSISTLTIQRTEQRDSAMYRCASSSGPNYEQYFGPGTRLTVT.

This chain uses TRBV5-6 with TRBJ1-2; D possibly corresponds to TRBD1 (5 bases). With 4 bases removed from V and 8 bases from J, the gap between germline ends came to 15 bases. The germline V gene encodes CDR1 SGHDT and CDR2 YYEEEE. The CDR3 runs to 13 residues. The CDR3 region has the DNA TGTGCCAGCAGCGGGTGGGCGGGGACGGGCTACACCTTC. It codes for CASSGWAGTGYTF. Full variable domain (remainder filled in from reference TRBV5-6 and TRBJ1-2): DAGVTQSPTHLIKTRGQQVTLRCSPKSGHDTVSWYQQALGQGPQFIFQYYEEEERQRGNFPDRFSGHQFPNYSSELNVNALLLGDSALYLCASSGWAGTGYTFGSGTRLTVV.

The chain is built from TRBV18 and TRBJ1-1; D possibly corresponds to TRBD1 (5 bases). Germline CDR1 is KGHSH and CDR2 is LQKENI. Between the trimmed V and J ends, which lost 2 bases and 0 bases, there was a span of 13 bases. The CDR3 is made up of 16 amino acids. The CDR3 nucleotides are TGTGCCAGCTCACCAGAGACAGCTGTTATGAACACTGAAGCTTTCTTT. Protein: CASSPETAVMNTEAFF.

The V and J genes are TRBV28 and TRBJ1-2; 11 bases map to TRBD1. The CDR3 has 16 residues. V was pared by 7 bases and J by 0 bases, with 7 bases of the junction left unmatched. Germline lookup yields CDR1 MDHEN and CDR2 SYDVKM. The chain's CDR3 is CASKWTGGAANYGYTF. For the CDR3, the DNA is TGTGCCAGCAAGTGGACAGGGGGCGCCGCTAACTATGGCTACACCTTC.

This chain connects TRBV29-1 to TRBJ2-7; TRBD2 matches at 7 bases. J was trimmed by 0 bases and V by 6 bases; bases with no gene match: 5. Germline CDR1 reads SQVTM; CDR2 reads ANQGSEA. This CDR3 comprises 13 residues. The CDR3 DNA sequence: TGCAGCGTAAGCGGGGACTTCTCCTACGAGCAGTACTTC. The encoded protein is CSVSGDFSYEQYF.

This clone was seen more than once but under ten times. The V gene is TRBV10-2, the J gene TRBJ2-1; D remains unclear. V lost 7 bases and J lost 2, with 12 bases in between. Germline lookup yields CDR1 WSHSY and CDR2 SAAADI. The CDR3 covers 14 residues. CDR3 residues: CASIQDDAYNEQFF. The CDR3 DNA sequence: TGCGCCAGCATTCAGGATGATGCCTACAATGAGCAGTTCTTC.

This rearrangement joins TRBV5-8 to TRBJ1-1; D ambiguous. The CDR3 is 13 amino acids. The V gene's germline CDR1 is SGHTS and CDR2 YDEGEE. V was trimmed by 0 bases and J by 1 base, leaving 4 bases between them. In DNA form, the CDR3 reads TGTGCCAGCAGCTTGGACCGGAACACTGAAGCTTTCTTT. Translating it yields CASSLDRNTEAFF.

The J gene is TRBJ2-4, the V gene TRBV7-2; D may be TRBD1 (5 bases). Trimming shortened V by 3 bases and J by 5 bases, and 17 bases separated the two germline ends. This CDR3 region has 16 residues. The V gene's germline CDR1 is SGHTA and CDR2 FQGNSA. The CDR3 spells CASSLSVGVGQNIQYF. DNA of the CDR3: TGTGCCAGCAGCTTGTCAGTAGGGGTCGGCCAAAACATTCAGTACTTC.

The chain joins TRBV18 to TRBJ2-3, with 13 bases fitting TRBD2. Germline V lookup: CDR1 KGHSH, CDR2 LQKENI. V lost 5 bases to trimming and J lost 6 bases; unmatched junction nucleotides: 5. This CDR3 region has 15 residues. CDR3 protein: CASSTTSGGDDTQYF. CDR3 nucleotides: TGTGCCAGCTCAACAACTAGCGGGGGGGACGATACGCAGTATTTT.

As for this clone: A read error may produce the germline difference seen at one junction end. J is TRBJ1-4 and V is TRBV7-7; a possible D gene is TRBD1 (6 bases). The V gene's germline CDR1 is SSHAT and CDR2 FNYEAQ (reference sequence). The CDR3 is 19 amino acids. The CDR3 region is CASSRVDGERGVRNEKLFF. DNA of the CDR3: TGTGCTAGCAGCCGAGTGGACGGCGAAAGGGGGGTAAGGAATGAAAAACTGTTTTTT.

This clone was detected once. The genes are TRBV7-2 and TRBJ2-2; a weak D match, TRBD1 (5 bases). With 2 bases removed from V and 4 bases from J, the gap between germline ends came to 14 bases. Germline V CDR1 and CDR2: SGHTA, FQGNSA. The CDR3 spans 16 residues. Here the CDR3 DNA reads TGTGCCAGCAGCTTATTGGCGCAGGGTGTCACCGGGGAGCTGTTTTTT. It is translated as CASSLLAQGVTGELFF. Drawing the rest from reference TRBV7-2 and TRBJ2-2, the complete variable domain is GAGVSQSPSNKVTEKGKDVELRCDPISGHTALYWYRQSLGQGLEFLIYFQGNSAPDKSGLPSDRFSAERTGGSVSTLTIQRTQQEDSAVYLCASSLLAQGVTGELFFGEGSRLTVL.

Only a few counts were recorded for this clone. V gene TRBV7-2 combines with J gene TRBJ2-7; TRBD2 is a possible D gene (6 bases). Trimming left V 5 bases short and J 2 bases short, with 10 bases between. This CDR3 is built from 13 residues. In germline, CDR1 is SGHTA, CDR2 FQGNSA. The CDR3 reads CASSAGWAYEQYF. CDR3 bases: TGTGCCAGCAGCGCGGGATGGGCCTACGAGCAGTACTTC.

The J gene is TRBJ1-2, the V gene TRBV27; tentative D call: TRBD1 (5 bases). Trimming left V 10 bases short and J 8 bases short, with 14 bases between. The CDR3 is made up of 11 amino acids. Germline V CDR1 and CDR2: MNHEY, SMNVEV (reference sequence). CDR3 DNA sequence: TGTGCCACCGAGGGACCTGGGGGCTACACCTTC. Protein sequence: CATEGPGGYTF.

V is TRBV4-3 and J is TRBJ1-1; D not certain. Germline V CDR1 and CDR2: LGHNA, YSLEER. The CDR3 consists of 16 residues. Trimming removed 0 bases at V and 3 bases at J, with 14 bases between. CDR3 bases: TGCGCCAGCAGCCAAGAGGTGTTAGGTAGGGACACTGAAGCTTTCTTT. Translated, it gives CASSQEVLGRDTEAFF.

The V gene is TRBV6-5, the J gene TRBJ2-1; D might be TRBD2 (5 bases). The ends were cut back, 0 bases at V and 10 bases at J, with 7 bases in the middle. In germline, CDR1 is MNHEY, CDR2 SVGAGI. This CDR3 has 12 amino acids. The DNA of the CDR3 is TGTGCCAGCAGTTACTCAGGCGGGGAGCAGTTCTTC. Amino acids: CASSYSGGEQFF.

This chain connects TRBV5-4 to TRBJ2-2; TRBD1 might be the D (6 bases). Germline CDR1 reads SGHNT; CDR2 reads YYREEE (reference sequence). Trimming took 4 bases from V and 5 from J, leaving 15 bases between them. This CDR3 is built from 15 residues. The CDR3 DNA is TGTGCCAGCAGCCAGACCGGGACAATTACCGGGGAGCTGTTTTTT. The encoded protein is CASSQTGTITGELFF.

The chain recombines TRBV7-2 with TRBJ1-2, with D maybe TRBD1 (6 bases). The length of the CDR3 is 16 residues. Per germline, CDR1 SGHTA and CDR2 FQGNSA. Trimming took off 8 bases at V and 8 bases at J, with 27 bases between the two ends. The CDR3 DNA reads TGTGCCAGCCTAGAGTCACCCGAGCCAGGGGAGTTGGGCTACACCTTC. It yields the protein CASLESPEPGELGYTF.

Remarks on this clone: A junction end diverges from the germline sequence, so it may reflect a read error. The sample holds other DNA sequences that translate to the same CDR3. This chain connects TRBV4-1 to TRBJ2-7; D may be TRBD1 (7 bases). The germline V gene encodes CDR1 MGHRA and CDR2 YSYEKL. The CDR3 covers 14 residues. The CDR3 is CASSQGGGPYEQYF. CDR3 bases: TGTGCCAGCAGCCAAGGAGGGGGCCCCTACGAGCAGTACTTC.

The V call is TRBV28, the J call TRBJ2-4, with D perhaps TRBD1 or TRBD2 (5 bases each). V lost 8 bases, J lost 7 bases, and 15 bases lay in between. The CDR3 spans 13 residues. CDR1 and CDR2 from the germline V gene are MDHEN and SYDVKM. The CDR3 DNA reads TGTGCCAGCGGACTTACAGGACGGAACATTCAGTACTTC. Amino acid sequence: CASGLTGRNIQYF. The entire variable domain, with the rest obtained from reference TRBV28 and TRBJ2-4, is as follows: DVKVTQSSRYLVKRTGEKVFLECVQDMDHENMFWYRQDPGLGLRLIYFSYDVKMKEKGDIPEGYSVSREKKERFSLILESASTNQTSMYLCASGLTGRNIQYFGAGTRLSVL.

This clone is labeled as medium-sized. The chain joins TRBV7-2 to TRBJ1-1; D is unresolved. The length of the CDR3 is 12 residues. Trimming pared 2 bases from V and 8 bases from J, leaving 9 bases between. Germline assignment: CDR1 SGHTA and CDR2 FQGNSA. CDR3 sequence (DNA): TGTGCCAGCAGCTTAAACGTATTGGAAGCTTTCTTT. This codes for CASSLNVLEAFF.

V gene TRBV29-1 combines with J gene TRBJ2-5; either TRBD1 or TRBD2 may supply D (5 bases each). The CDR3 is made up of 11 amino acids. CDR1 is SQVTM, CDR2 ANQGSEA, per germline. V lost 7 bases and J lost 3, with 9 bases in between. The CDR3 DNA is TGCAGCGCGGGACCGAAAGAGACCCAGTACTTC. It yields the protein CSAGPKETQYF.

V is TRBV7-6 and J is TRBJ2-6; D unclear. Trimming cost V 5 bases and J 0 bases, with 11 bases left between them. CDR3 length equals 16 residues. The germline V gene has CDR1 SGHVS and CDR2 FNYEAQ. In nucleotides, the CDR3 is TGTGCCAGCAGCACCCGACCAACCTCTGGGGCCAACGTCCTGACTTTC. This gives the protein CASSTRPTSGANVLTF.